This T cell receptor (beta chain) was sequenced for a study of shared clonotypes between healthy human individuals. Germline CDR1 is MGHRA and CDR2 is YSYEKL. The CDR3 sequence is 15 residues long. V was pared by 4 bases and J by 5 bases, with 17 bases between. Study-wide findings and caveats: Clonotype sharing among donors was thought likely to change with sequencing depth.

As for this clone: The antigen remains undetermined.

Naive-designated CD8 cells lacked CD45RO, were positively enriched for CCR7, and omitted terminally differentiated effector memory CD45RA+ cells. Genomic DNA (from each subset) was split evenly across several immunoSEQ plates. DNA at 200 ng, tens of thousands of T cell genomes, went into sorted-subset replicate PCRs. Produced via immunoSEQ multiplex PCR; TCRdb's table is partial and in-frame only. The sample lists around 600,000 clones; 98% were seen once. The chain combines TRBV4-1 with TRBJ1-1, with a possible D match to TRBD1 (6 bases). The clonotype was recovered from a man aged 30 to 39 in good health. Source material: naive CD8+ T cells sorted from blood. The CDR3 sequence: CASSLMTGEGTEAFF. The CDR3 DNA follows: TGCGCCAGCAGCCTTATGACAGGTGAGGGTACTGAAGCTTTCTTT.